The following is a TCR beta chain sequence with its context. Its antigen is unknown. The CDR3 has 15 residues. V lost 6 bases, J lost 5 bases, and 12 bases stayed unmatched. In germline, CDR1 is LNHDA, CDR2 SQIVND (reference sequence). These data are taken from a study of OX40 agonist ivuxolimab in advanced cancers. About the study: Ivuxolimab, an agonist antibody against OX40 (CD134), was given to patients. Broader study findings: Low normalized T-cell clonal expansion was also seen in some nonresponders.

Sequenced by immunoSEQ multiplex PCR; TCRdb stores in-frame clones only, minus some. The sample has fewer than 100,000 clones, around 90% seen once. The input for sequencing was CD4+ or CD8+ T cells sorted from blood, taken in a trial of the OX40 agonist ivuxolimab. J is TRBJ1-2 and V is TRBV19; 7 positions match TRBD1. The receptor was isolated from an adult with an advanced solid tumor such as melanoma, head and neck, liver or kidney cancer. Here the CDR3 DNA reads TGTGCCAGTAGCCCAATGACAGGGCTCGAATATGGCTACACCTTC. This translates into CASSPMTGLEYGYTF.